The 3 T cell receptor beta chains reported below all come from one sample, sequenced in a study of blood T cell repertoires in COVID-19. Libraries were prepared by immunoSEQ multiplex PCR; TCRdb keeps only in-frame clonotypes and omits some of them. The sample consists of around 190,000 clones, 75% to 80% of them appearing once. Input material: peripheral blood. Source of these receptors: a woman between 50 and 59 years old with active or convalescent COVID-19.

The chain employs TRBV6-1 and TRBJ1-4; 9 nucleotides match TRBD1. The CDR3 totals 14 residues. Germline lookup yields CDR1 MNHNS and CDR2 SASEGT. Trimming at V came to 2 bases and at J to 6 bases, leaving 1 base not matched to a gene. The CDR3, as DNA: TGTGCCAGCAGTGAACGGGACAGGGATGAAAAACTGTTTTTT. It is translated as CASSERDRDEKLFF.

This clone has only a few counts. The chain couples TRBV6-2 or TRBV6-3 to TRBJ1-2; D is unclear. The CDR3 is made up of 15 amino acids. Germline V lookup: CDR1 MNHEY, CDR2 SVGEGT. Trimming took 3 bases from V and 0 from J, leaving 11 bases between them. CDR3 amino acids: CASSYLGSSNYGYTF. CDR3 nucleotide sequence: TGTGCCAGCAGTTATCTCGGGAGCTCTAACTATGGCTACACCTTC.

CDR3 protein: CASSPTQAGHEQFF. CDR3 DNA: TGTGCCAGCAGCCCCACCCAAGCAGGCCATGAGCAGTTCTTC. V is TRBV9 and J is TRBJ2-1; D is undetermined. V was shortened by 4 bases and J by 8 bases, with 16 bases between the two germline ends. There are 14 residues in the CDR3. Germline loops: CDR1 SGDLS, CDR2 YYNGEE.